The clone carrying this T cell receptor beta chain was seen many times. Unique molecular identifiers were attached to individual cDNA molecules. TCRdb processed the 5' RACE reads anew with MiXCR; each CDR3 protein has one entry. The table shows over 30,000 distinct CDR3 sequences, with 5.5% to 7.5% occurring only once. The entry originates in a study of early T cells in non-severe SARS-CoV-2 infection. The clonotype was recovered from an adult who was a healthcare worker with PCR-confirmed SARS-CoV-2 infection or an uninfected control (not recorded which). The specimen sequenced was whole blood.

Here the CDR3 reads CASSEGDYNEQFF. CDR3 bases: TGTGCCAGCAGTGAGGGAGACTACAATGAGCAGTTCTTC. V and J are TRBV6-4 and TRBJ2-1, with D perhaps TRBD2 (5 bases). Trimming stripped 3 bases from V and 3 bases from J, with 6 bases between. This CDR3 spans 13 amino acids. Germline CDR1 MRHNA, CDR2 SNTAGT.